This T cell receptor beta chain was obtained from a study of control samples from healthy donors and cancer patients. Sequenced by immunoSEQ multiplex PCR; TCRdb stores in-frame clones only, minus some. The sample contains tens of thousands of clones, roughly 82% of which appear only once. Material for sequencing was PBMCs. The TCR sequence derives from a woman aged 45-65 years with lung cancer.

The CDR3 sequence is CATSSGGAVTEAFF. The CDR3 nucleotides read TGTGCCACCAGTTCGGGGGGCGCGGTCACTGAAGCTTTCTTT. V gene TRBV15 combines with J gene TRBJ1-1, with a possible D match to TRBD1 (6 bases). Germline V gene data show CDR1 as LNHNV and CDR2 as YYDKDF (reference sequence). The germline V and J ends were trimmed by 6 bases and 4 bases, with 15 bases remaining between them. CDR3 length equals 14 residues.